A single sample gave rise to the 9 T cell receptor beta chains below, sequenced in a study of T cells in Graves' hyperthyroidism and ophthalmopathy. The investigators amplified TCR beta CDR3 regions from RNA transcripts. HTBI primers drove first-round RT-PCR of the TCR CDR3. TCRdb passed the multiplex PCR reads through MiXCR, listing each CDR3 protein once. Of more than 550,000 distinct CDR3 sequences listed, 45% were seen once; the top ten hold more than 7%. Input material: peripheral blood or thyroid tissue (not recorded which). These receptor sequences come from an adult man with Graves' disease, either hyperthyroidism or ophthalmopathy (not recorded which).

V usage is TRBV7-3 and J usage is TRBJ1-5, with D perhaps matching TRBD1 (5 bases). Germline V gene sequence: CDR1 SGHTA, CDR2 FQGTGA. The CDR3 spans 15 residues. Trimming left V 5 bases short and J 5 bases short, with 16 bases between. The CDR3 coding sequence is TGTGCCAGCAGCCAAGATCCCGGGGGTTATCAGCCCCAGCATTTT. It translates to CASSQDPGGYQPQHF.

V and J are TRBV14 and TRBJ1-1; D not resolved. This CDR3 has 14 amino acids. V was clipped by 0 bases and J by 8 bases, with 13 bases between them. Germline loops: CDR1 SGHDN, CDR2 FVKESK. The CDR3 DNA follows: TGTGCCAGCAGCCAAGATCTCGGGCGGCAGGAAGCTTTCTTT. As protein: CASSQDLGRQEAFF.

The gene calls are TRBV12-3 or TRBV12-4 and TRBJ2-7; 7 nucleotides align to TRBD1. V shed 5 bases and J 5 bases; nucleotides not matched to a gene: 12. The CDR3 extends over 15 amino acids. CDR3 loop: CASSPPTGLSHEQYF. CDR3 DNA: TGTGCCAGCAGTCCTCCGACAGGGTTAAGCCACGAGCAGTACTTC.

This clonotype was picked up one time. The chain uses TRBV5-1 and TRBJ1-1; D not resolved. Germline V gives CDR1 SGHRS, CDR2 YFSETQ. CDR3 size: 15 residues. The V end was cut by 4 bases, the J end by 10 bases, with 23 bases between. For the CDR3, the DNA is TGCGCCAGCAGCCAAGATATACTCTTTCCAGAGGGAGCTTTCTTT. It translates to CASSQDILFPEGAFF.

This clonotype was counted many times. J is TRBJ1-5 and V is TRBV12-3 or TRBV12-4; D not resolved. V was trimmed by 6 bases and J by 2 bases, leaving 14 bases between them. The CDR3 loop spans 15 amino acids. The CDR3 spells CASSLSGTGNQPQHF. CDR3 nucleotide sequence: TGTGCCAGCAGCTTAAGCGGAACGGGCAATCAGCCCCAGCATTTT.

This rearrangement joins TRBV7-9 to TRBJ1-4; 11 nucleotides align to TRBD1. Per germline, CDR1 SEHNR and CDR2 FQNEAQ (reference sequence). V lost 3 bases to trimming and J lost 3 bases; unmatched junction nucleotides: 3. CDR3 length equals 16 residues. CDR3 protein: CASSFRDRGANEKLFF. In DNA form, the CDR3 reads TGTGCCAGCAGCTTCCGGGACAGGGGGGCTAATGAAAAACTGTTTTTT.

In its sample, this clonotype was seen once. J is TRBJ1-2 and V is TRBV25-1; D perhaps matches TRBD1 (6 bases). Between the trimmed V and J ends, which lost 6 bases and 2 bases, there was a span of 13 bases. Germline values: CDR1 MGHDK, CDR2 SYGVNS. This CDR3 spans 14 amino acids. The CDR3 region has the DNA TGTGCCAGCAGGAACAGGGCTCTGAACTATGGCTACACCTTC. Its protein is CASRNRALNYGYTF.

About this clonotype itself: One end of the junction fails to match germline, which may point to a read error. The J gene is TRBJ2-5, the V gene TRBV11-2; 14 bases align to TRBD2. This CDR3 region has 20 residues. Germline loops: CDR1 SGHAT, CDR2 FQNNGV. The CDR3 spells CASSQASGTSGSLVYETQYF. The CDR3 DNA reads TGCGCCAGCAGCCAAGCATCCGGGACTAGCGGGAGTTTGGTCTATGAGACCCAGTACTTC.

This clonotype was seen a single time. This chain connects TRBV12-3 or TRBV12-4 to TRBJ2-7, with D perhaps matching TRBD2 (5 bases). The CDR3 loop spans 15 amino acids. The V end was cut by 4 bases, the J end by 3 bases, with 16 bases between. In nucleotides, the CDR3 is TGTGCCAGCAGTTACGGCACTAGAGGTGACTACGAGCAGTACTTC. Protein: CASSYGTRGDYEQYF.